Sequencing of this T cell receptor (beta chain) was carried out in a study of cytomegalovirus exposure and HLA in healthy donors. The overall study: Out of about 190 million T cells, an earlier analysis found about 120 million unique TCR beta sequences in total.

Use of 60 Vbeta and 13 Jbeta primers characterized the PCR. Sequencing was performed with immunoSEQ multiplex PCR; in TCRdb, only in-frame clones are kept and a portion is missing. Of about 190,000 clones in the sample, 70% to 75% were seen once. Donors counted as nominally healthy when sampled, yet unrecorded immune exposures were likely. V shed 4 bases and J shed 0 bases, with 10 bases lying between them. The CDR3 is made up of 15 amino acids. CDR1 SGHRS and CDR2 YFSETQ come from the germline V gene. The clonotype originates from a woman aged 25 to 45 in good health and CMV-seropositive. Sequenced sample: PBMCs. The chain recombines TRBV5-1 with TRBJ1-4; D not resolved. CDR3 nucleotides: TGCGCCAGCAGCCCACAGCCAGCAACTAATGAAAAACTGTTTTTT. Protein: CASSPQPATNEKLFF.